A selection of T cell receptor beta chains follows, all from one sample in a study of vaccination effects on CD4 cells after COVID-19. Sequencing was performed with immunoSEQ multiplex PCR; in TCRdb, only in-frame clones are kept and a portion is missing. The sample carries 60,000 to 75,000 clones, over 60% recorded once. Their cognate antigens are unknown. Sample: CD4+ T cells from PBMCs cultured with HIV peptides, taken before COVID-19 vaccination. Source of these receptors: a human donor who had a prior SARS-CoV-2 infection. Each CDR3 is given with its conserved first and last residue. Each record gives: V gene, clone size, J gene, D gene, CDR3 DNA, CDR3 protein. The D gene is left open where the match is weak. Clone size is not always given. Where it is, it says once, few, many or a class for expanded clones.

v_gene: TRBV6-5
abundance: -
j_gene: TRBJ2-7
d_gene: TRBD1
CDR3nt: TGTGCCAGCAGTCAAACGTACAGGGGAGAGAGCGAGCAGTACTTC
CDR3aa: CASSQTYRGESEQYF

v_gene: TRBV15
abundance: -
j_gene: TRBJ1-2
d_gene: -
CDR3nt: TGTGCCACCAGCAGAGGGGCCAACTATGGCTACACCTTC
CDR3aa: CATSRGANYGYTF

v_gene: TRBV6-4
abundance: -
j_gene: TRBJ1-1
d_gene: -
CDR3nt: TGTGCCAGCAGGGGGACCGCAAAGAACACTGAAGCTTTCTTT
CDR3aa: CASRGTAKNTEAFF

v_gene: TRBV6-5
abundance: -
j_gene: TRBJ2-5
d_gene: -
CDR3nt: TGTGCCAGCACTACGACGGTACAAGAGACCCAGTACTTC
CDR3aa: CASTTTVQETQYF

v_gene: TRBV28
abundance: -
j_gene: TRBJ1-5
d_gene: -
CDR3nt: TGTGCCAGCAGTTCAGGGGTCGGTCAGCCCCAGCATTTT
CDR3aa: CASSSGVGQPQHF

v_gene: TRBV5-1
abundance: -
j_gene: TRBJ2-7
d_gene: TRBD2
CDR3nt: TGCGCCAGCAGCCTTGGGACTAGCGGGACATTCTCCTACGAGCAGTACTTC
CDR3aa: CASSLGTSGTFSYEQYF

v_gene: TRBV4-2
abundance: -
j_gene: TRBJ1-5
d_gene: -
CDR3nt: TGTGCCAGCAGCCAAGATCGTGTGGGGCAAAGGAGCAATCAGCCCCAGCATTTT
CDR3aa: CASSQDRVGQRSNQPQHF

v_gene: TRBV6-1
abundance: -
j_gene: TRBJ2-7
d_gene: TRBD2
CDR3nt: TGTGCCAGCAGTGAGAAGACTAGCGGGGAAAGCGAGCAGTACTTC
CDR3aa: CASSEKTSGESEQYF

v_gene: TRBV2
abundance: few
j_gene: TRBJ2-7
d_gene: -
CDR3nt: TGTGCCAGCAGTGTCCGCGAGCAGTACTTC
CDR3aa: CASSVREQYF

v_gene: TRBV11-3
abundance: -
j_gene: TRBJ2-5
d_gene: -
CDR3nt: TGTGCCAGCAGCTTAGGTTCCGGGGTTGGTCAGGAGACCCAGTACTTC
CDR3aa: CASSLGSGVGQETQYF

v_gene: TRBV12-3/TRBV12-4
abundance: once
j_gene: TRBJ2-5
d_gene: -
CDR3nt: TGTGCCAGCAGGTCGATGTACCAAGAGACCCAGTACTTC
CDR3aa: CASRSMYQETQYF

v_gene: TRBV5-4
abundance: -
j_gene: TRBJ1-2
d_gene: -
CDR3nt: TGTGCCAGCAGCTCCGAGGGCCGGGGCTACACCTTC
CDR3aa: CASSSEGRGYTF

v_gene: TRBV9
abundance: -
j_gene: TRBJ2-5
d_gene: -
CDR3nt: TGTGCCAGCAGCGTAGGGTTGGTGGGGGGGCCTGGAGAGACCCAGTACTTC
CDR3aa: CASSVGLVGGPGETQYF

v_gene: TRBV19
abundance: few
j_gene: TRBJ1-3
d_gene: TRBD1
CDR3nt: TGTGCCAGTAGCCGGGACAGTATTGGAAACACCATATATTTT
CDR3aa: CASSRDSIGNTIYF

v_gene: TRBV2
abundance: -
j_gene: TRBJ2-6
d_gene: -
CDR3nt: TGTGCCAGCAGTAACAATGGGGCCAACGTCCTGACTTTC
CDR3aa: CASSNNGANVLTF

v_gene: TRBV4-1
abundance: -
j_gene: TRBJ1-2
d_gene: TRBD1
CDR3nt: TGCGCCAGCAGCCAAGTTGGCCAGGGGGCGCGTGGCTACACCTTC
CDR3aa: CASSQVGQGARGYTF

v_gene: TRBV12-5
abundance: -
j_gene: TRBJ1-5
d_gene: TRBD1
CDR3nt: TGTGCTAGTGGTCGCGAACAGGGGGGCAGGCGGCCCCAGCATTTT
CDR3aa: CASGREQGGRRPQHF